A selection of T cell receptor beta chains follows, all from one sample in a study of T cell responses to AZD1222 COVID-19 vaccine. Using immunoSEQ multiplex PCR, the repertoire was profiled, and TCRdb retains in-frame clones only, with some absent. This table has about 120,000 clones, about 89% appearing once. Source: peripheral blood, taken on day 0 of AZD1222 vaccination. All receptors derive from an adult in good health. CDR3s include the opening cysteine and the closing phenylalanine or tryptophan. D genes are given only for firm matches. Rows may omit the clone size; those that give it use once, few, many or a size class.

cdr3_nt,cdr3_aa,d_call,clone_size,v_call,j_call
TGTGCCAGCAGCCATCCGAAGGAAAGGGGGGGTAAACAAGAGACCCAGTACTTC,CASSHPKERGGKQETQYF,-,-,TRBV3-1/TRBV3-2,TRBJ2-5
TGTGCCAGCAGTTACTTCGGAAGGGGAGGCACTGAAGCTTTCTTT,CASSYFGRGGTEAFF,-,-,TRBV6-5,TRBJ1-1
TGTGCCAGCAGCCCACGCGTGGTCGACTATGGCTACACCTTC,CASSPRVVDYGYTF,-,-,TRBV7-8,TRBJ1-2
TGTGCCAGCAGCCCGGGACCATCCGCATACACCGGGGAGCTGTTTTTT,CASSPGPSAYTGELFF,-,-,TRBV9,TRBJ2-2
TGTGCCAGCAGCCTAATGAGCTCTGGAAACACCATATATTTT,CASSLMSSGNTIYF,-,-,TRBV11-2,TRBJ1-3
TGTGCCAGCAGTTCGGACAGGGCAAGCATTTATAACACCGGGGAGCTGTTTTTT,CASSSDRASIYNTGELFF,TRBD1,-,TRBV28,TRBJ2-2
TGTGCCAGCAGTCGATCTCACCATACCTACGAGCAGTACTTC,CASSRSHHTYEQYF,-,-,TRBV6-6,TRBJ2-7
TGTGCCTGGAGGGTGGGGGGGAGCACAGATACGCAGTATTTT,CAWRVGGSTDTQYF,TRBD2,-,TRBV30,TRBJ2-3
TGTGCCAGCAGCAAACTGGTCCAGGGGAACACCGGGGAGCTGTTTTTT,CASSKLVQGNTGELFF,-,-,TRBV21-1,TRBJ2-2
TGTGCCAGCAGCTTAGGGTGGGGGGCTGGCTATGGCTACACCTTC,CASSLGWGAGYGYTF,-,-,TRBV7-8,TRBJ1-2
TGTGCCAGTAGTATTTCCTGGGGCTACGAGCAGTACTTC,CASSISWGYEQYF,-,-,TRBV19,TRBJ2-7
TGTGCCAGCAGTGGCCGGTCGACTCGGCCCCAGCATTTT,CASSGRSTRPQHF,-,-,TRBV12-3/TRBV12-4,TRBJ1-5
TGTGCCAGCAGCGAGGGGCCGGGACAAGAGACCCAGTACTTC,CASSEGPGQETQYF,-,-,TRBV7-3,TRBJ2-5
TGCGCCAGCGGCTATGGAAACACCATATATTTT,CASGYGNTIYF,-,-,TRBV10-1,TRBJ1-3
TGTGCCAGCAGTTTCCGGGGAGGGGCTAATGAAAAACTGTTTTTT,CASSFRGGANEKLFF,-,-,TRBV27,TRBJ1-4
TGTGCCAGCAGCGTACGACTAGCGGGGGCCAATGAGCAGTTCTTC,CASSVRLAGANEQFF,TRBD2,once,TRBV9,TRBJ2-1
TGTGCCAGCAGTCAAGTTCATCAGCCCCAGCATTTT,CASSQVHQPQHF,-,-,TRBV12-3/TRBV12-4,TRBJ1-5